Sequencing of this TCR beta chain was carried out in a study of T cells in Graves' hyperthyroidism and ophthalmopathy (dated by TCRdb to the late 2010s). Context from the whole study: Peripheral blood was collected at initial diagnosis, before any treatment. A discovery cohort of about a hundred patients, about 40 with Graves' ophthalmopathy and under 60 with stable Graves' hyperthyroidism, was used to find distinguishing TCR V-J signatures. Prospective prediction of ophthalmopathy was tested in an independent validation cohort consisting of about 19 hyperthyroidism patients and approximately 16 patients who later progressed to ophthalmopathy. The 95 to 100 discovery patients were randomly divided into training and test sets at a 7:3 ratio. In addition, the study compared T-cell repertoires in thyroid tissue and in blood from five or six Graves' hyperthyroidism patients. Once sampling was done, hyperthyroidism patients were given methimazole at a starting dose of 30 mg daily, whereas ophthalmopathy patients were given high-dose intravenous methylprednisolone. According to the paper, TCR Vbeta CDR3 sequencing was carried out on 135 peripheral blood samples, which came from some 41 ophthalmopathy, about 75 hyperthyroidism and about 17 progressor patients. What the research found in general, with its limitations: In validation, the model predicted progression to ophthalmopathy with 65% to 71% sensitivity and 72.22% specificity, a median of about 6 months before onset. Sample size was not statistically predetermined, and blinding of investigators to group allocation was not performed. A 13 V-J signature model separated ophthalmopathy from stable hyperthyroidism, with 87.88% sensitivity and about 81% specificity in cross-validation and 80%/75% in testing. Blood samples also contained most of the expanded thyroid clonotypes (frequency above 0.001), which suggests that blood repertoires may reflect thyroid immune responses.

About this clonotype: No cognate antigen has been identified for it. One end of the junction varies from germline; a read error may be responsible.

Amplification of TCR beta CDR3 regions was carried out from RNA transcripts. The first round of RT-PCR for the TCR CDR3 was performed with the HTBI primer set and the Qiagen OneStep RT-PCR kit. Libraries were constructed in a second round of multiplex PCR, after which size selection and purification were carried out. The libraries were sequenced on an Illumina HiSeq2000 using paired-end 100 bp reads. Processing in the source paper ran as follows. SOAPnuke was used to process the raw data, with reads discarded if the reads contained adapters or uncalled bases, had a mean Phred below 15, or lacked an exact constant-primer or identifier match. High-quality paired reads were merged with COPE v1.2.5, and unique nucleotide sequences were defined as clonotypes. MiTCR v1.1 was used to align clonotypes to the IMGT TRBV, TRBD and TRBJ reference segments. Only V-J combinations with frequency above 0.0001, covering about 99% of repertoires, were analysed. The TCS score was defined as F50 (clonal expansion) divided by E x V (chaos), with BLOSUM62-based TCRdist calculated between CDR3 peptides within each V-J. Welch's t-statistics and random forest reduced just over 500 V-J features to around 14, which were used in a naive Bayes classifier (R e1071). The public reads were run again by TCRdb, first through fastp at Q25 and then through MiXCR, and only productive beta chains were kept. Each record represents a unique CDR3 protein, reported with the most common genes and DNA among its rows. TCRdb's processing, not the study's, gives the V and J calls here. This sample holds 300,000 to 500,000 distinct CDR3 sequences; over 12% were observed only once. The ten largest clones take up approximately 27% of the sample.

The CDR3 goes from the cysteine to the phenylalanine over 13 residues. The read is trimmed to its CDR3 DNA, 39 bases read in frame from base 1. Based on the germline V gene (reference sequence), the CDR1 and CDR2 sequences are MNHEY and SMNVEV. Ophthalmopathy patients had moderately to severely active disease, Clinical Activity Score of at least 3, NOSPECS grade of at least 4, and duration under 3 months. The study excluded patients with uncontrolled infections, other autoimmune diseases, pregnancy or lactation. Diagnoses relied on clinical symptoms, serum thyroxine and TRAb, thyroid ultrasound and orbital computed tomography. PBMCs were isolated from approximately 10 ml of fresh peripheral blood by Ficoll-Paque density gradient centrifugation. Total RNA was extracted with Trizol reagent, and quality was checked on an Agilent 2100 Bioanalyzer.

The V and J segments used are TRBV27 and TRBJ2-7; TRBD2 might be the D gene, on 5 matching bases. The source material was blood. This clonotype was sampled from a man aged 50 or older with Graves' ophthalmopathy. The CDR3 loop reads CAIRGSASNEQYF. The nucleotide sequence reads as follows: TGTGCCATCCGAGGGTCAGCCTCCAACGAGCAGTACTTC.